The 30 T cell receptor beta chains below were found in one sample sequenced in a study of CD8 T cells in Susac syndrome. An amount of RNA that ranged from roughly 0.5 to 1 ug was reverse transcribed with random hexamers. TCRdb itself ran the immunoSEQ multiplex PCR reads through MiXCR, one entry per CDR3 protein. The data contain 180,000 or so distinct CDR3 sequences, about 95% of them singletons. Specimen: CD4+ T cells from PBMCs. Receptors originate from a human donor in good health.

The chain couples TRBV29-1 to TRBJ1-1; D may be TRBD1 (5 bases). Germline assignment: CDR1 SQVTM and CDR2 ANQGSEA. The CDR3 contains 14 residues. Trimming pared 1 base from V and 4 bases from J, leaving 13 bases between. CDR3 nucleotides: TGCAGCGTTGAAGGGACGGGGGAAAGCACTGAAGCTTTCTTT. It translates to CSVEGTGESTEAFF.

Notes on this clonotype: One junction end does not reproduce the germline sequence, and a read error may be involved. The genes are TRBV25-1 and TRBJ2-5; D could derive from TRBD1 or TRBD2 (6 bases each). Germline CDR1 MGHDK, CDR2 SYGVNS. CDR3 size: 13 residues. The CDR3 region is CASSEGGGETQCF. In nucleotides, the CDR3 is TGTGCCAGCAGTGAAGGGGGCGGGGAGACCCAGTGCTTC.

V is TRBV30 and J is TRBJ2-5; D may be TRBD2 (6 bases). Trimming left V 0 bases short and J 5 bases short, with 19 bases between. Looked up from germline, CDR1 is GTSNPN and CDR2 is SVGIG (reference sequence). The CDR3 length is 16 residues. CDR3 amino acids: CAWSVLGGSRAETQYF. The CDR3 coding sequence is TGTGCCTGGAGTGTACTCGGAGGGTCCAGGGCGGAGACCCAGTACTTC.

The rearrangement joins TRBV7-2 to TRBJ2-3; perhaps TRBD2 as D (5 bases). CDR3 length: 14 residues. Trimming removed 5 bases at V and 7 bases at J, with 16 bases between. Germline V lookup: CDR1 SGHTA, CDR2 FQGNSA. The CDR3 protein is CASSLRELRNTQYF. DNA of the CDR3: TGTGCCAGCAGCCTGAGGGAGCTACGGAATACGCAGTATTTT.

The chain uses TRBV30 and TRBJ1-6; 9 nucleotides match TRBD1. Germline V gene data show CDR1 as GTSNPN and CDR2 as SVGIG (reference sequence). With V trimmed by 5 bases and J by 9 bases, 8 bases remained unmatched. This CDR3 region has 14 residues. CDR3 sequence: CAWEAGQGASPLHF. CDR3 nucleotides: TGTGCCTGGGAGGCGGGACAGGGTGCTTCACCCCTCCACTTT.

This chain links TRBV24-1 with TRBJ2-5; 10 bases fit TRBD2. With V trimmed by 3 bases and J by 3 bases, 9 bases remained unmatched. The CDR3 is 17 amino acids. Germline V gene sequence: CDR1 KGHDR, CDR2 SFDVKD. CDR3 sequence: CATSDPTLAGLEETQYF. The CDR3 bases are TGTGCCACCAGTGATCCGACACTAGCGGGGTTGGAAGAGACCCAGTACTTC.

V gene TRBV4-2 combines with J gene TRBJ1-1, with 12 nucleotides matching TRBD1. The CDR3 length is 18 residues. V dropped 1 base and J dropped 6; count of bases not matched to a gene: 12. Germline lookup yields CDR1 LGHNA and CDR2 YNFKEQ. In nucleotides, the CDR3 is TGTGCCAGCAGCCAAGCGGGACAGGGGGCGCGGGGGAGCGCTGAAGCTTTCTTT. Translated: CASSQAGQGARGSAEAFF.

The rearrangement uses TRBV18 and TRBJ2-5; TRBD2 aligns across 7 bases. CDR1 is KGHSH and CDR2 is LQKENI in the germline V gene. CDR3 size: 15 residues. Trimming took 0 bases from V and 0 from J; bases not matched to a gene: 1. The DNA of the CDR3 is TGTGCCAGCTCACCACCTAGCGGGTACCAAGAGACCCAGTACTTC. The encoded protein is CASSPPSGYQETQYF.

The CDR3 loop is CASIGARTGQETQYF. The CDR3 nucleotides read TGTGCCAGCATTGGGGCGAGAACTGGCCAAGAGACCCAGTACTTC. The chain employs TRBV2 and TRBJ2-5; tentative D call: TRBD1 (5 bases). This CDR3 is 15 amino acids long. Trimming shortened V by 7 bases and J by 1 base, and 16 bases separated the two germline ends. Germline lookup yields CDR1 SNHLY and CDR2 FYNNEI.

This chain joins TRBV19 and TRBJ2-1, with no clear D. CDR1 is LNHDA and CDR2 is SQIVND in the germline V gene (reference sequence). The CDR3 length is 11 residues. The V gene lost 6 bases and the J gene lost 5 bases, with 5 bases spanning the gap. Here the CDR3 reads CASRTHNEQFF. The CDR3 coding sequence is TGTGCCAGTAGAACCCACAATGAGCAGTTCTTC. The full variable domain, with the rest looked up from reference TRBV19 and TRBJ2-1, is DGGITQSPKYLFRKEGQNVTLSCEQNLNHDAMYWYRQDPGQGLRLIYYSQIVNDFQKGDIAEGYSVSREKKESFPLTVTSAQKNPTAFYLCASRTHNEQFFGPGTRLTVL.

CDR3 sequence: CASSPRTSGVGETQYF. CDR3 DNA sequence: TGTGCCAGCAGTCCCCGGACTAGCGGGGTAGGCGAGACCCAGTACTTC. The chain uses TRBV27 and TRBJ2-5; 12 nucleotides agree with TRBD2. The J segment lost 5 bases and the V segment lost 5 bases, leaving 9 bases of the junction unmatched. Germline V gives CDR1 MNHEY, CDR2 SMNVEV (reference sequence). The CDR3 consists of 16 residues.

CDR3 nucleotides: TGTGCCAGCAGTCGGACTAGCGGGGGGACTCATACGCAGTATTTT. Protein sequence: CASSRTSGGTHTQYF. The chain recombines TRBV2 with TRBJ2-3; 14 nucleotides agree with TRBD2. Germline assignment: CDR1 SNHLY and CDR2 FYNNEI. The CDR3 runs to 15 residues. V trimming: 5 bases; J trimming: 7 bases; junction bases outside the gene matches: 5.

The chain has TRBV4-3 and TRBJ2-5, with 8 bases that match TRBD1. The CDR3 is made up of 13 amino acids. V was clipped by 5 bases and J by 4 bases; unmatched bases: 3. The germline gives CDR1 LGHNA, CDR2 YSLEER. The CDR3 DNA sequence: TGCGCCAGCAGCTATGGGACAGGAGAGACCCAGTACTTC. Translated, it gives CASSYGTGETQYF.

The rearrangement joins TRBV15 to TRBJ1-1, with 7 bases fitting TRBD1. With V trimmed by 4 bases and J by 1 base, 9 bases remained unmatched. This CDR3 has 16 amino acids. Germline CDR1 LNHNV, CDR2 YYDKDF (reference sequence). CDR3 in DNA: TGTGCCACCAGCAAGGGACAGATCGGATCGAACACTGAAGCTTTCTTT. It yields the protein CATSKGQIGSNTEAFF.

The chain has TRBV19 and TRBJ2-1, with unresolved D. The germline V gene has CDR1 LNHDA and CDR2 SQIVND (reference sequence). V dropped 7 bases and J dropped 4 bases, with 11 bases sitting between them. This CDR3 is 13 amino acids long. The CDR3 nucleotides are TGTGCCAGTACGGTGGATCTTTACAATGAGCAGTTCTTC. Its protein is CASTVDLYNEQFF.

This chain connects TRBV20-1 to TRBJ1-1, with D possibly being TRBD1 (5 bases). The germline CDR1 and CDR2 sequences are DFQATT and SNEGSKA (reference sequence). The CDR3 is 17 residues long. V lost 6 bases to trimming and J lost 1 base, with 24 bases between them. The CDR3 loop is CSAPGRQGLQGNTEAFF. CDR3 DNA: TGCAGTGCCCCGGGCAGGCAGGGCCTCCAGGGGAACACTGAAGCTTTCTTT.

The rearrangement uses TRBV20-1 and TRBJ2-3; D is perhaps TRBD1 (5 bases). This CDR3 region has 13 residues. In germline, CDR1 is DFQATT, CDR2 SNEGSKA (reference sequence). The ends were cut back, 0 bases at V and 8 bases at J, with 12 bases in the middle. The CDR3 coding sequence is TGCAGTGCTAGAGATCAGGGATTTGGTACGCAGTATTTT. Its translation: CSARDQGFGTQYF.

The chain has TRBV20-1 and TRBJ2-3; 8 nucleotides line up with TRBD2. The germline V gene has CDR1 DFQATT and CDR2 SNEGSKA (reference sequence). CDR3 length equals 11 residues. V trimming: 4 bases; J trimming: 11 bases; junction bases outside the gene matches: 5. The CDR3 DNA sequence: TGCAGTGCTACGAGCGCGGGGGGGCAGTATTTT. It specifies CSATSAGGQYF.

Remarks on this clonotype: At one end, the junction sequence differs from germline, possibly due to a read error. The chain uses TRBV24-1 and TRBJ2-1; D is unclear. The CDR3 sequence is 11 residues long. Germline V gives CDR1 KGHDR, CDR2 SFDVKD. The CDR3 bases are TGTGCCACCGGTGATTACAATGAGCAGTTCTTC. Protein sequence: CATGDYNEQFF.

The chain couples TRBV28 to TRBJ1-1; unclear D gene. The CDR3 has 13 amino acids. Per germline, CDR1 MDHEN and CDR2 SYDVKM. The V gene lost 2 bases and the J gene lost 1 base, with 5 bases spanning the gap. CDR3 loop: CASSLNRNTEAFF. Here the CDR3 DNA reads TGTGCCAGCAGTTTAAACAGGAACACTGAAGCTTTCTTT.

This sequence joins TRBV7-2 and TRBJ2-6; D uncertain. Trimming cost V 5 bases and J 2 bases, with 10 bases left between them. The germline V gene has CDR1 SGHTA and CDR2 FQGNSA. The CDR3 sequence is 15 residues long. The DNA for the CDR3 is TGTGCCAGCAGCAGGACGGAGCCTGGGGCCAACGTCCTGACTTTC. Translation: CASSRTEPGANVLTF.

This clonotype was seen just once. This chain connects TRBV16 to TRBJ1-6; TRBD1 aligns across 9 bases. Germline assignment: CDR1 KGHSY and CDR2 FQNENV. The CDR3 extends over 16 amino acids. V shed 3 bases, J shed 5 bases, and the junction held 5 bases outside the gene matches. The CDR3 is CASSHLQGANNSPLHF. As DNA, the CDR3 is TGTGCCAGCAGCCACCTACAGGGGGCCAATAATTCACCCCTCCACTTT.

This rearrangement joins TRBV18 to TRBJ2-1; possible D gene TRBD2, 7 bases. This CDR3 region has 14 residues. Trimming cost V 1 base and J 10 bases, with 14 bases left between them. Germline V gene sequence: CDR1 KGHSH, CDR2 LQKENI. For the CDR3, the DNA is TGTGCCAGCTCACCACAGGCGGGGGCTGGCGAGCAGTTCTTC. The encoded protein is CASSPQAGAGEQFF.

This clonotype was seen a single time. V is TRBV7-9 and J is TRBJ2-1; perhaps D is TRBD1 or TRBD2 (6 bases each). The CDR3 is made up of 15 amino acids. Trimming cost V 3 bases and J 5 bases, with 14 bases left between them. The germline V gene has CDR1 SEHNR and CDR2 FQNEAQ (reference sequence). The chain's CDR3 is CASSLGGPEHNEQFF. In DNA form, the CDR3 reads TGTGCCAGCAGCTTGGGGGGCCCTGAACACAATGAGCAGTTCTTC.

The rearrangement links TRBV7-2 to TRBJ2-7, with 13 positions matching TRBD2. V shed 0 bases and J 4 bases; nucleotides not matched to a gene: 3. There are 16 residues in the CDR3. The germline gives CDR1 SGHTA, CDR2 FQGNSA. CDR3 sequence (DNA): TGTGCCAGCAGCTTAGCCACTAGCGGGGGGGTATACGAGCAGTACTTC. Translation gives CASSLATSGGVYEQYF.

The chain has TRBV27 and TRBJ1-2, with D tentatively TRBD1 (5 bases). Germline lookup yields CDR1 MNHEY and CDR2 SMNVEV (reference sequence). The V end lost 5 bases, the J end lost 3 bases, and 13 bases lay between the germline ends. This CDR3 has 14 residues. The CDR3 reads CASSSGGGDYGYTF. The CDR3 region has the DNA TGTGCCAGCAGTAGCGGAGGAGGGGACTATGGCTACACCTTC.

The chain joins TRBV7-2 to TRBJ2-3, with 12 bases that match TRBD2. This CDR3 is built from 15 residues. V lost 4 bases and J lost 9; bases outside the gene matches: 8. Germline CDR1 and CDR2: SGHTA and FQGNSA. CDR3 sequence: CASSSEALAGGTQYF. CDR3 sequence (DNA): TGTGCCAGCAGCTCAGAAGCACTAGCGGGGGGAACGCAGTATTTT.

This chain's CDR3 is CASSSGVDETQYF. CDR3 DNA: TGTGCCAGCAGCTCAGGGGTAGATGAGACCCAGTACTTC. This chain connects TRBV13 to TRBJ2-5; weak D call: TRBD1 (6 bases). The CDR3 runs to 13 residues. Trimming pared 4 bases from V and 5 bases from J, leaving 11 bases between. Germline CDR1 and CDR2: PRHDT and FYEKMQ (reference sequence).

The chain uses TRBV23-1 and TRBJ1-5; D is uncertain. TRBV23-1 is marked as an open reading frame, function uncertain. CDR3 size: 18 residues. Trimming took off 1 base at V and 5 bases at J, with 21 bases between the two ends. The CDR3 nucleotides are TGCGCCAGCAGTCAATTCAACCCCCCGTCCACTTTCTATCAGCCCCAGCATTTT. Protein sequence: CASSQFNPPSTFYQPQHF.

The V gene is TRBV20-1, the J gene TRBJ2-5, with 11 nucleotides matching TRBD1. J lost 5 bases, V lost 3 bases, and 8 bases had no gene match. In germline, CDR1 is DFQATT, CDR2 SNEGSKA (reference sequence). The CDR3 has 15 residues. The chain's CDR3 is CSARDRGLGTETQYF. DNA for the CDR3: TGCAGTGCTAGGGACAGGGGGCTAGGAACGGAGACCCAGTACTTC.